Below are 20 T cell receptor beta chains sequenced from a single sample in a study of cytomegalovirus exposure and HLA in healthy donors. Use of 60 Vbeta and 13 Jbeta primers characterized the PCR. This table comes from immunoSEQ multiplex PCR, and its TCRdb copy is limited to in-frame clones, with some not included. The sample holds about 160,000 clones, approximately 80% seen once. The source material was PBMCs. Receptors were obtained from a man in his fifties in good health and CMV-seropositive.

This clone was counted a few times. The rearrangement links TRBV6-5 to TRBJ1-6; the D gene is possibly TRBD1 (6 bases). V was shortened by 0 bases and J by 7 bases, with 10 bases between the two germline ends. The CDR3 spans 15 residues. CDR1 is MNHEY, CDR2 SVGAGI, per germline. CDR3 sequence reads: CASSYSIGGNSPLHF. DNA of the CDR3: TGTGCCAGCAGTTACTCGATAGGGGGAAATTCACCCCTCCACTTT.

The chain carries TRBV28 and TRBJ1-3; 9 bases fit TRBD1. V trimming: 7 bases; J trimming: 0 bases; junction bases outside the gene matches: 10. The CDR3 sequence is 17 residues long. The V gene's germline CDR1 is MDHEN and CDR2 SYDVKM. DNA for the CDR3: TGTGCCAGCAATGGGGACAGGGACCTCGTCTCTGGAAACACCATATATTTT. Protein product: CASNGDRDLVSGNTIYF.

The chain uses TRBV27 and TRBJ2-5; D is possibly TRBD1 (7 bases). CDR3 length equals 14 residues. Germline CDR1 MNHEY, CDR2 SMNVEV (reference sequence). Deletions cut 3 bases from V and 1 base from J, with 9 bases between. The CDR3 sequence: CASSFQGGQETQYF. In nucleotides, the CDR3 is TGTGCCAGCAGTTTTCAGGGGGGCCAAGAGACCCAGTACTTC.

The chain joins TRBV27 to TRBJ1-1; a weak D match, TRBD1 (5 bases). Germline CDR1 MNHEY, CDR2 SMNVEV (reference sequence). This CDR3 has 13 amino acids. The V end lost 3 bases, the J end lost 1 base, and 6 bases lay between the germline ends. The CDR3 DNA reads as TGTGCCAGCAGTTTTAGGGGGAACACTGAAGCTTTCTTT. It specifies CASSFRGNTEAFF.

The chain uses TRBV2 and TRBJ2-1, with D possibly being TRBD1 (6 bases). V lost 5 bases and J lost 0, with 8 bases in between. Germline CDR1 SNHLY, CDR2 FYNNEI. The CDR3 extends over 14 amino acids. The CDR3, as DNA: TGTGCCAGCAGTCCCAGGGGCTCCTACAATGAGCAGTTCTTC. This gives the protein CASSPRGSYNEQFF. The variable domain in full, completed from reference TRBV2 and TRBJ2-1, reads EPEVTQTPSHQVTQMGQEVILRCVPISNHLYFYWYRQILGQKVEFLVSFYNNEISEKSEIFDDQFSVERPDGSNFTLKIRSTKLEDSAMYFCASSPRGSYNEQFFGPGTRLTVL.

The chain has TRBV6-5 and TRBJ2-7, with D perhaps matching TRBD1 (5 bases). This CDR3 region has 14 residues. The germline gives CDR1 MNHEY, CDR2 SVGAGI. V was trimmed by 0 bases and J by 7 bases, leaving 13 bases between them. CDR3 DNA sequence: TGTGCCAGCAGTTACTCGCCCAGGGTGGAAGAGCAGTACTTC. Translated, it gives CASSYSPRVEEQYF.

The chain joins TRBV9 to TRBJ1-6, with 10 nucleotides matching TRBD1. The V gene end was trimmed by 3 bases and the J gene end by 7 bases; junction bases not matched to a gene: 4. CDR3 length: 15 residues. Germline loops: CDR1 SGDLS, CDR2 YYNGEE. The CDR3 DNA is TGTGCCAGCAGCGCCTCGACAGGGGGCAATTCACCCCTCCACTTT. Translation: CASSASTGGNSPLHF.

The chain uses TRBV6-5 and TRBJ1-2, with D maybe TRBD1 (5 bases). This CDR3 is built from 16 residues. V was clipped by 0 bases and J by 3 bases, with 14 bases between them. Germline loops: CDR1 MNHEY, CDR2 SVGAGI. The CDR3 loop is CASSYSIAGFDYGYTF. CDR3 DNA sequence: TGTGCCAGCAGTTACTCGATAGCAGGGTTTGACTATGGCTACACCTTC.

This clone appeared a few times. The chain employs TRBV18 and TRBJ2-2; D is perhaps TRBD1 (6 bases). The V end lost 0 bases, the J end lost 1 base, and 9 bases lay between the germline ends. The CDR3 runs to 16 residues. The germline V gene has CDR1 KGHSH and CDR2 LQKENI. This CDR3 reads CASSPPQGMNTGELFF. The CDR3 bases are TGTGCCAGCTCACCACCCCAGGGGATGAACACCGGGGAGCTGTTTTTT.

This clone was counted a single time. The V and J genes are TRBV30 and TRBJ1-1; the match to TRBD1 covers 7 bases. Germline CDR1 is GTSNPN and CDR2 is SVGIG (reference sequence). CDR3 size: 11 residues. V lost 8 bases to trimming and J lost 8 bases; unmatched junction nucleotides: 8. The CDR3 nucleotides read TGTGCCGGCCGACAGGGCATAGAAGCTTTCTTT. Amino acid sequence: CAGRQGIEAFF.

V usage is TRBV27 and J usage is TRBJ2-2, with a weak D call TRBD2 (6 bases). The CDR3 sequence is 14 residues long. The germline gives CDR1 MNHEY, CDR2 SMNVEV (reference sequence). Trimming left V 6 bases short and J 6 bases short, with 14 bases between. The CDR3, as DNA: TGTGCCAGCAGGGAGGGGTGGGAATCCGGGGAGCTGTTTTTT. This translates into CASREGWESGELFF.

The rearrangement joins TRBV7-9 to TRBJ1-4, with D perhaps matching TRBD1 (5 bases). The V end lost 10 bases, the J end lost 8 bases, and 17 bases lay between the germline ends. Germline lookup yields CDR1 SEHNR and CDR2 FQNEAQ (reference sequence). The CDR3 spans 13 residues. CDR3 loop: CAINRNPTEKLFF. The CDR3 coding sequence is TGTGCCATCAACAGGAACCCGACAGAAAAACTGTTTTTT.

The V and J genes are TRBV5-1 and TRBJ2-3, with 13 bases lining up with TRBD2. Germline V lookup: CDR1 SGHRS, CDR2 YFSETQ. V lost 4 bases, J lost 3 bases, and 5 bases stayed unmatched. The length of the CDR3 is 16 residues. The DNA for the CDR3 is TGCGCCAGCAGCCGCGGGACTAGCGGGGTTACAGATACGCAGTATTTT. Translating it yields CASSRGTSGVTDTQYF.

The chain carries TRBV19 and TRBJ2-7; possibly TRBD1 for D (6 bases). CDR3 size: 15 residues. The V end was cut by 1 base, the J end by 5 bases, with 15 bases between. Germline CDR1 and CDR2: LNHDA and SQIVND (reference sequence). The CDR3 nucleotides read TGTGCCAGTAGTATAGTGGCAGGGGAATTGAACGAGCAGTACTTC. This codes for CASSIVAGELNEQYF.

J is TRBJ2-7 and V is TRBV4-3; D may be TRBD1 (5 bases). Germline values: CDR1 LGHNA, CDR2 YSLEER. Trimming cost V 4 bases and J 2 bases, with 15 bases left between them. There are 15 residues in the CDR3. The CDR3 bases are TGCGCCAGCAGCCGAGAGGCCAGGGTGACCTACGAGCAGTACTTC. This gives the protein CASSREARVTYEQYF.

CDR3 protein: CASSLAGTGTDTQYF. The DNA of the CDR3 is TGTGCCAGCAGCTTAGCGGGGACAGGCACAGATACGCAGTATTTT. This chain links TRBV7-2 with TRBJ2-3, with 7 bases fitting TRBD1. The CDR3 is made up of 15 amino acids. Germline V gene data show CDR1 as SGHTA and CDR2 as FQGNSA. Trimming took 0 bases from V and 1 from J; bases not matched to a gene: 1.

This clone was seen only once. This rearrangement joins TRBV23-1 to TRBJ1-6; 9 bases align to TRBD1. TRBV23-1 is noted as an ORF with a role that remains uncertain. Germline trimming cut 2 bases from V and 10 bases from J; bases unmatched to any gene: 6. The CDR3 totals 15 residues. CDR3: CASSQGGQGRSPLHF. The CDR3 DNA follows: TGCGCCAGCAGTCAAGGGGGACAGGGCCGATCACCCCTCCACTTT.

The chain joins TRBV14 to TRBJ1-2; D is unresolved. The V gene's germline CDR1 is SGHDN and CDR2 FVKESK. Trimming shortened V by 4 bases and J by 4 bases, and 10 bases separated the two germline ends. The CDR3 is 13 amino acids. The CDR3 loop is CASSPDYFYGYTF. CDR3 coding DNA: TGTGCCAGCAGCCCGGACTACTTCTATGGCTACACCTTC.

This chain joins TRBV18 and TRBJ1-1; 9 bases agree with TRBD1. Looked up from germline, CDR1 is KGHSH and CDR2 is LQKENI. Trimming removed 8 bases from V and 4 bases from J; junction bases left unmatched: 5. The CDR3 totals 13 residues. The CDR3 protein is CASTGTGSTEAFF. CDR3 nucleotide sequence: TGTGCCAGCACAGGGACAGGGAGCACTGAAGCTTTCTTT.

The V and J genes are TRBV5-4 and TRBJ2-5, with D maybe TRBD2 (6 bases). V lost 0 bases to trimming and J lost 5 bases, with 17 bases between them. CDR3 length: 16 residues. Per germline, CDR1 SGHNT and CDR2 YYREEE (reference sequence). The CDR3 spells CASSLAGGTIRETQYF. CDR3 bases: TGTGCCAGCAGCTTGGCGGGCGGGACGATTCGTGAGACCCAGTACTTC.